These 17 T cell receptor beta chains were sequenced from one sample in a study of blood T cell repertoires in COVID-19. Sequencing used immunoSEQ multiplex PCR; TCRdb keeps in-frame clones, though not all of them. The profile shows about 120,000 clones, 70% to 80% of them singletons. Sequenced: peripheral blood. The source of these receptors is a woman of 80 years or more with acute or convalescent COVID-19.

In this sample, this clone turned up a few times. J is TRBJ2-1 and V is TRBV21-1; TRBD1, the table's D call, lacks a check against the DNA. TRBV21-1 is labeled a pseudogene. The length of the CDR3 is 14 residues. The CDR3 region has the DNA TGTGCCAGCAGCAAAGTGTTAGGGGGCAATGAGCAGTTCTTC. Protein sequence: CASSKVLGGNEQFF.

The chain recombines TRBV7-9 with TRBJ1-1; a weak D match, TRBD1 (5 bases). Looked up from germline, CDR1 is SEHNR and CDR2 is FQNEAQ (reference sequence). The CDR3 contains 13 residues. Trimming shortened V by 8 bases and J by 1 base, and 11 bases separated the two germline ends. The CDR3 here is CASSGQTNTEAFF. The CDR3 nucleotides read TGTGCCAGCTCAGGGCAGACGAACACTGAAGCTTTCTTT.

J is TRBJ2-2 and V is TRBV10-3; 7 nucleotides agree with TRBD2. From germline, CDR1 is ENHRY and CDR2 SYGVKD. V lost 2 bases and J lost 0; bases outside the gene matches: 0. The CDR3 loop spans 15 amino acids. The CDR3 loop reads CAISEGLANTGELFF. DNA for the CDR3: TGTGCCATCAGTGAGGGACTAGCGAACACCGGGGAGCTGTTTTTT.

The DNA of the CDR3 is TGTGCCAGCAGTTCCTTAAACAGGGGGGCCTACGAGCAGTACTTC. Residues: CASSSLNRGAYEQYF. The chain couples TRBV28 to TRBJ2-7; 8 bases line up with TRBD1. The germline V gene encodes CDR1 MDHEN and CDR2 SYDVKM. This CDR3 region has 15 residues. Germline trimming cut 4 bases from V and 2 bases from J; bases unmatched to any gene: 7.

The chain joins TRBV2 to TRBJ1-2; D not resolved. The CDR3 is made up of 14 amino acids. The germline gives CDR1 SNHLY, CDR2 FYNNEI. V was shortened by 1 base and J by 1 base, with 7 bases between the two germline ends. DNA for the CDR3: TGTGCCAGCAGTGAAGGACGGAGTAACTATGGCTACACCTTC. Protein product: CASSEGRSNYGYTF.

The genes are TRBV3-1 (or the pseudogene TRBV3-2) and TRBJ2-7, with TRBD2 matching 8 bases. The CDR3 runs to 15 residues. With V trimmed by 3 bases and J by 3 bases, 7 bases remained unmatched. Germline CDR1 is LGHDT and CDR2 is YNNKEL (reference sequence). The CDR3 reads CASSQGAGGGYEQYF. CDR3 nucleotide sequence: TGTGCCAGCAGCCAGGGCGCGGGGGGCGGCTACGAGCAGTACTTC.

V and J are TRBV19 and TRBJ1-2; D is unresolved. The CDR3 spans 15 residues. Germline V CDR1 and CDR2: LNHDA, SQIVND (reference sequence). Trimming stripped 6 bases from V and 0 bases from J, with 14 bases between. The CDR3 here is CASSTMPGANYGYTF. The CDR3, as DNA: TGTGCCAGTAGCACTATGCCGGGAGCTAACTATGGCTACACCTTC.

The J gene is TRBJ2-7, the V gene TRBV6-2 or TRBV6-3; 8 bases fit TRBD2. The V and J ends lost 2 bases and 4 bases, in that order; junction bases with no gene match: 10. The CDR3 extends over 16 amino acids. Germline V gene lookup returns CDR1 MNHEY and CDR2 SVGEGT. As DNA, the CDR3 is TGTGCCAGCAGTTACGCTAGGCGAGCGGGAGTTTACGAGCAGTACTTC. Encoded protein: CASSYARRAGVYEQYF.

The chain links TRBV5-4 to TRBJ2-7, with a possible D match to TRBD2 (6 bases). V gave up 4 bases and J gave up 3 bases, with 17 bases separating them. CDR3 length equals 15 residues. Germline V lookup: CDR1 SGHNT, CDR2 YYREEE (reference sequence). Written as DNA, the CDR3 is TGTGCCAGCAGCCGTCCCGGGACTCAGAGCTACGAGCAGTACTTC. Amino acids: CASSRPGTQSYEQYF.

This sequence joins TRBV10-3 and TRBJ2-2, with 8 bases lining up with TRBD2. V was pared by 4 bases and J by 7 bases, with 8 bases of the junction left unmatched. The CDR3 has 15 amino acids. In germline, CDR1 is ENHRY, CDR2 SYGVKD. The CDR3 loop reads CAISGGIAGIGELFF. The CDR3 coding sequence is TGTGCCATCAGTGGCGGGATAGCGGGGATCGGGGAGCTGTTTTTT.

The chain uses TRBV29-1 and TRBJ2-5; 7 bases line up with TRBD1. In germline, CDR1 is SQVTM, CDR2 ANQGSEA. The CDR3 covers 13 residues. V trimming: 0 bases; J trimming: 5 bases; junction bases outside the gene matches: 3. CDR3 sequence reads: CSVEERGRETQYF. The CDR3, as DNA: TGCAGCGTTGAAGAGAGGGGGCGGGAGACCCAGTACTTC.

The rearrangement uses TRBV7-2 and TRBJ2-1; the D gene is possibly TRBD2 (5 bases). Germline CDR1 SGHTA, CDR2 FQGNSA. The length of the CDR3 is 16 residues. With 0 bases removed from V and 0 bases from J, the gap between germline ends came to 9 bases. The DNA of the CDR3 is TGTGCCAGCAGCTTAGCGGGCGGGTTCTCCTACAATGAGCAGTTCTTC. It specifies CASSLAGGFSYNEQFF.

The V call is TRBV7-2, the J call TRBJ1-5; weak D call: TRBD1 (5 bases). The CDR3 sequence is 14 residues long. Trimming took off 1 base at V and 7 bases at J, with 11 bases between the two ends. From germline, CDR1 is SGHTA and CDR2 FQGNSA. The CDR3, as DNA: TGTGCCAGCAGCTTAGAGGGGCAGGGACAGCCCCAGCATTTT. This encodes CASSLEGQGQPQHF.

The genes are TRBV7-2 and TRBJ2-3, with 8 nucleotides matching TRBD1. Germline V CDR1 and CDR2: SGHTA, FQGNSA. This CDR3 spans 15 amino acids. Trimming at V came to 5 bases and at J to 0 bases, leaving 4 bases not matched to a gene. CDR3 loop: CASSGGQASTDTQYF. In nucleotides, the CDR3 is TGTGCCAGCAGCGGGGGACAGGCGAGCACAGATACGCAGTATTTT.

The J gene is TRBJ2-5, the V gene TRBV19; 7 nucleotides match TRBD2. The CDR3 covers 14 residues. CDR1 is LNHDA, CDR2 SQIVND, per germline (reference sequence). After removal of 3 bases from V and 3 bases from J, the junction contained 4 bases not matched to a gene. The CDR3 spells CASSMAGAEETQYF. Written as DNA, the CDR3 is TGTGCCAGTAGTATGGCGGGAGCGGAAGAGACCCAGTACTTC.

The genes are TRBV28 and TRBJ1-2, with TRBD1 matching over 10 bases. Germline V lookup: CDR1 MDHEN, CDR2 SYDVKM. CDR3 length: 18 amino acids. V gave up 6 bases and J gave up 0 bases; unmatched junction bases: 13. CDR3 protein: CASRHQGQGILSNYGYTF. CDR3 DNA: TGTGCCAGCAGACATCAGGGACAGGGGATTTTGTCTAACTATGGCTACACCTTC.

The gene calls are TRBV19 and TRBJ1-2; D is perhaps TRBD1 (6 bases). From germline, CDR1 is LNHDA and CDR2 SQIVND (reference sequence). The V gene lost 2 bases and the J gene lost 6 bases, with 10 bases spanning the gap. The CDR3 sequence is 13 residues long. DNA of the CDR3: TGTGCCAGTAGTATAAGGGCAGGGGATGGCTACACCTTC. Translation gives CASSIRAGDGYTF.